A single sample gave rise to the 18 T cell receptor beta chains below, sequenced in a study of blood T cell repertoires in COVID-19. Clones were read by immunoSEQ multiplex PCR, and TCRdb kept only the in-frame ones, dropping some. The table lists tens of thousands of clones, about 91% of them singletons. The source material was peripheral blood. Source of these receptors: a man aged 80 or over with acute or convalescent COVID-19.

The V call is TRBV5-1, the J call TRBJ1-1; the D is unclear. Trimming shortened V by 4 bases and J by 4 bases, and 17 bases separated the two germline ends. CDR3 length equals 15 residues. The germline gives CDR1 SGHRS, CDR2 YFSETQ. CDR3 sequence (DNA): TGCGCCAGCAGCCCCCTGTCGGGTCTAGGCACTGAAGCTTTCTTT. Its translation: CASSPLSGLGTEAFF.

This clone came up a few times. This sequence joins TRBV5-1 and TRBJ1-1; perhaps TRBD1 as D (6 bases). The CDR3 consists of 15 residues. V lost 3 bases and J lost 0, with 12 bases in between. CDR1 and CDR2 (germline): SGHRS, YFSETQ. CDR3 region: CASSSRQEMNTEAFF. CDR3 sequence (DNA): TGCGCCAGCAGCTCTCGACAGGAAATGAACACTGAAGCTTTCTTT.

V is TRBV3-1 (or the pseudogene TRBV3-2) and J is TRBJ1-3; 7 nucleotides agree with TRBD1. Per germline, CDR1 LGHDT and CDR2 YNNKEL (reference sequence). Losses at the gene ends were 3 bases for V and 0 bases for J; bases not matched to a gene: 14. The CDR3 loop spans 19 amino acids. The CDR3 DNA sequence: TGTGCCAGCAGCCAGTTTTCAGGGGGAGGCGTGCCCTCTGGAAACACCATATATTTT. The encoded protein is CASSQFSGGGVPSGNTIYF.

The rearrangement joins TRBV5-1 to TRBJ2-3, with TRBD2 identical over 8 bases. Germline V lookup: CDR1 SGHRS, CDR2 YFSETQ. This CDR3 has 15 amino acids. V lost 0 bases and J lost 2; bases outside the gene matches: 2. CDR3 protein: CASSLDGRATDTQYF. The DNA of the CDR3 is TGCGCCAGCAGCTTGGACGGGAGGGCCACAGATACGCAGTATTTT. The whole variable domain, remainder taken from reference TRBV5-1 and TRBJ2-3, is KAGVTQTPRYLIKTRGQQVTLSCSPISGHRSVSWYQQTPGQGLQFLFEYFSETQRNKGNFPGRFSGRQFSNSRSEMNVSTLELGDSALYLCASSLDGRATDTQYFGPGTRLTVL.

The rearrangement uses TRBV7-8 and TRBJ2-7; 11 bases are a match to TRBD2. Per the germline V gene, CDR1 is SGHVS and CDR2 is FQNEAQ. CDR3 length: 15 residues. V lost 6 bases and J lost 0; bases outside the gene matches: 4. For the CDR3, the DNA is TGTGCCAGCAGTCTGACTAGCGGGGCCTCCTACGAGCAGTACTTC. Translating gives CASSLTSGASYEQYF.

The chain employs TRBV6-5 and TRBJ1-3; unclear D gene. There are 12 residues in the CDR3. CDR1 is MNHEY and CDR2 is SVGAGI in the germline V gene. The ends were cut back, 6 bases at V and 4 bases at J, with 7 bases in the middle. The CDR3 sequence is CASSAQGNTIYF. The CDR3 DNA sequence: TGTGCCAGCAGCGCACAGGGAAACACCATATATTTT.

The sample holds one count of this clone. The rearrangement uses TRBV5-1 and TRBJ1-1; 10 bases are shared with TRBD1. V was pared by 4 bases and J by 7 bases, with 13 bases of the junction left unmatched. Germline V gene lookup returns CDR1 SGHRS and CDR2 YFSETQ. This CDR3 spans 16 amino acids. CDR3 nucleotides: TGCGCCAGCAGCCCCCGGACAGGGGGAGGTAGTGGTGAAGCTTTCTTT. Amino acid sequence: CASSPRTGGGSGEAFF.

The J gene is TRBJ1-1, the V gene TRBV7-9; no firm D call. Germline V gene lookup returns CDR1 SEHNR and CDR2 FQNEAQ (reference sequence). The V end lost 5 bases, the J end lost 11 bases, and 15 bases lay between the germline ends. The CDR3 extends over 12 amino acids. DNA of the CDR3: TGTGCCAGCAGCCCCCAGTGGCCGGAGGCTTTCTTT. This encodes CASSPQWPEAFF.

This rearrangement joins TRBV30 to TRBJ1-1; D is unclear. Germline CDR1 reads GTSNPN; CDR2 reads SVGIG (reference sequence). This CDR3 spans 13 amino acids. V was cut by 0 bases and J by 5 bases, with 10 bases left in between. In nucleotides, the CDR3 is TGTGCCTGGAGTGTCGGTGCGGGGACTGAAGCTTTCTTT. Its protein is CAWSVGAGTEAFF.

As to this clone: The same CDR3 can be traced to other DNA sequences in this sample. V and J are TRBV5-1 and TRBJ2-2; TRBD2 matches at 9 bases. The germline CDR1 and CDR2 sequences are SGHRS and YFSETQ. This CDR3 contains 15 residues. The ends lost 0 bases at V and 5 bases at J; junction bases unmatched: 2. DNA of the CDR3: TGCGCCAGCAGCTTGGGGACTAGCGTTACCGGGGAGCTGTTTTTT. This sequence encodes CASSLGTSVTGELFF.

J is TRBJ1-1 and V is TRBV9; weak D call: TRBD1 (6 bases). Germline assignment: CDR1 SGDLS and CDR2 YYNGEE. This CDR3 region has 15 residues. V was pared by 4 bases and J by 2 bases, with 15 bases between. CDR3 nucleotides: TGTGCCAGCAGCCCGACGGACAGACGTAACACTGAAGCTTTCTTT. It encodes CASSPTDRRNTEAFF. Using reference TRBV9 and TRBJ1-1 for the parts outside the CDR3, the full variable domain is DSGVTQTPKHLITATGQRVTLRCSPRSGDLSVYWYQQSLDQGLQFLIQYYNGEERAKGNILERFSAQQFPDLHSELNLSSLELGDSALYFCASSPTDRRNTEAFFGQGTRLTVV.

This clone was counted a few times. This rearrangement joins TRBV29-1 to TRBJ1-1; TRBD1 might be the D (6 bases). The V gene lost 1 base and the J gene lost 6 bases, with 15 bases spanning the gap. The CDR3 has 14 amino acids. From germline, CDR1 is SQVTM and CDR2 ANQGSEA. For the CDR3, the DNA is TGCAGCGTTGAAGTGGGCAGGGGTCGGGCTGAAGCTTTCTTT. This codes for CSVEVGRGRAEAFF.

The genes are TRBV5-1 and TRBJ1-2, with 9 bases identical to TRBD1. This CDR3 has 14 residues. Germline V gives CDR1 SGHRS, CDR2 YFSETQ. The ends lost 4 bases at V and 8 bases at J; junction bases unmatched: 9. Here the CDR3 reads CASSGGQGGRGYTF. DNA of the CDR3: TGCGCCAGCAGCGGGGGACAGGGCGGTAGGGGCTACACCTTC.

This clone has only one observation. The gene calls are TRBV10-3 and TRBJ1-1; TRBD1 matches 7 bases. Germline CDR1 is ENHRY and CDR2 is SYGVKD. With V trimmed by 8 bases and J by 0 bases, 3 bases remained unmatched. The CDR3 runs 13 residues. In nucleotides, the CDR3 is TGTGCCATCGGGGACAGCCTGAACACTGAAGCTTTCTTT. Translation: CAIGDSLNTEAFF.

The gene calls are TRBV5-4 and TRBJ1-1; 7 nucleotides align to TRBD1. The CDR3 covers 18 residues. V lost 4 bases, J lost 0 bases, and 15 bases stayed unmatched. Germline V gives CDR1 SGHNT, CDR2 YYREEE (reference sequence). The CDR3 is CASSRVPGQWNLNTEAFF. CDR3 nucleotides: TGTGCCAGCAGCCGCGTCCCGGGACAGTGGAATCTGAACACTGAAGCTTTCTTT.

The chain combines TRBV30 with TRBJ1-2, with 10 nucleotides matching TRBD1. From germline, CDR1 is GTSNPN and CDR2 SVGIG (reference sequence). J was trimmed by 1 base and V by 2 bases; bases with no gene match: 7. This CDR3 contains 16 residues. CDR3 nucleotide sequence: TGTGCCTGGAGTCCCCGACAGGGGGCGTTTAACTATGGCTACACCTTC. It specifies CAWSPRQGAFNYGYTF.

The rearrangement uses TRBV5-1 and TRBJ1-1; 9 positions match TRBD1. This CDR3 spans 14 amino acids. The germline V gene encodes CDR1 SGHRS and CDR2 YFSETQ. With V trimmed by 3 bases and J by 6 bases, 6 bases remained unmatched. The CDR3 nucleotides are TGCGCCAGCAGCTACGGGACAGGGACCGCTGAAGCTTTCTTT. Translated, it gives CASSYGTGTAEAFF.

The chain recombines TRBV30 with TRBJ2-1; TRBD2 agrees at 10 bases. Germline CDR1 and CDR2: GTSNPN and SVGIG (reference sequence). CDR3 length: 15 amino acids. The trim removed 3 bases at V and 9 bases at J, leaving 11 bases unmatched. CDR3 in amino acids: CAWRGLAGVAGEQFF. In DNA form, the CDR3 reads TGTGCCTGGAGGGGGCTAGCGGGAGTCGCGGGTGAGCAGTTCTTC.